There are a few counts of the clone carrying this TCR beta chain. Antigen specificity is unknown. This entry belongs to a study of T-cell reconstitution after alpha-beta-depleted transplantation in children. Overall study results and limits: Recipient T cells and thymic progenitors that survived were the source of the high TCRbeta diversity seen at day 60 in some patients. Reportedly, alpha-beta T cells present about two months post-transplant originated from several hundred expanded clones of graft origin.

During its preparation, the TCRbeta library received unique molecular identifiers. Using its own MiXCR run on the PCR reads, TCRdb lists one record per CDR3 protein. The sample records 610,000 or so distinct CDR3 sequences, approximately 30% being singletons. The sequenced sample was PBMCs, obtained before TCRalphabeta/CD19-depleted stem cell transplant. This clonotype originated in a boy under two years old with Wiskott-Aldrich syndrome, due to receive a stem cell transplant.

CDR3 nucleotide sequence: TGTGCCATCAGTGATGATCTCCTAGCTGGACAAGAGACCCAGTACTTC. This encodes CAISDDLLAGQETQYF. V is TRBV10-3 and J is TRBJ2-5; possibly TRBD2 for D (5 bases). CDR1 and CDR2 from the germline V gene are ENHRY and SYGVKD. This CDR3 region has 16 residues. V lost 3 bases to trimming and J lost 2 bases, with 16 bases between them.